Listed below are T cell receptor beta chains from one sample, sequenced in a study of CD8 T cells in ankylosing spondylitis. TCRdb itself ran the 5' RACE reads through MiXCR, one entry per CDR3 protein. The sample consists of 150,000 to 200,000 distinct CDR3 sequences, about 9.9% of them appearing once. What was sequenced was blood, either unsorted or a sorted T cell fraction (not recorded which). The receptor source for this set is a male donor with ankylosing spondylitis or in good health (not recorded which). CDR3s include the opening cysteine and the closing phenylalanine or tryptophan. D genes are given only for firm matches. Clone size is stated in some rows and not others, as once, few, many or a class when expanded.

. TRBJ1-1 . TRBV14 CASSQDLRGAFF TGTGCCAGCAGCCAAGATTTACGGGGAGCTTTCTTT
. TRBJ2-3 . TRBV5-1 CASSLVIGLADTQYF TGCGCCAGCAGCTTGGTCATTGGGCTGGCAGATACGCAGTATTTT
. TRBJ1-1 few TRBV24-1 CATSDFKGIEAFF TGTGCCACCAGTGATTTCAAAGGAATTGAAGCTTTCTTT
. TRBJ2-1 . TRBV14 CASSWLLYNEQFF TGTGCCAGCAGTTGGTTGCTATATAATGAGCAGTTCTTC
TRBD2 TRBJ2-1 many TRBV5-1 CASSSTSGRTNEQFF TGCGCCAGCAGTTCGACTAGCGGGAGGACCAATGAGCAGTTCTTC
. TRBJ2-3 many TRBV7-2 CASSFSGGLSTDTQYF TGTGCCAGCAGCTTTTCGGGGGGCTTGAGCACAGATACGCAGTATTTT
. TRBJ2-1 . TRBV24-1 CATSDALAKRYNEQFF TGTGCCACCAGTGATGCACTAGCAAAGCGCTACAATGAGCAGTTCTTC
TRBD2 TRBJ2-5 . TRBV20-1 CSALPGGGETQYF TGCAGTGCTCTTCCGGGAGGTGGGGAGACCCAGTACTTC
. TRBJ2-2 . TRBV11-2 CASSLGLGQNTGELFF TGTGCCAGCAGCTTAGGATTAGGGCAGAACACCGGGGAGCTGTTTTTT
TRBD1 TRBJ2-7 many TRBV20-1 CSARDRDRVSYEQYF TGCAGTGCTAGAGACCGGGACAGGGTCTCCTACGAGCAGTACTTC
TRBD1 TRBJ2-3 many TRBV13 CASSRDRGIDTQYF TGTGCCAGCAGCCGGGACAGGGGAATAGATACGCAGTATTTT
. TRBJ2-3 few TRBV7-7 CASSLLPNGDTQYF TGTGCCAGCAGCTTACTTCCTAACGGAGATACGCAGTATTTT
. TRBJ2-1 many TRBV5-1 CASSLAGPSSYNEQFF TGCGCCAGCAGCTTGGCTGGTCCCAGCTCCTACAATGAGCAGTTCTTC
. TRBJ2-5 . TRBV7-9 CASSLESATQYF TGTGCCAGCAGCTTAGAAAGTGCGACCCAGTACTTC
. TRBJ2-1 . TRBV18 CASSPTATPQHEQFF TGTGCCAGCTCACCAACAGCCACCCCACAACATGAGCAGTTCTTC
. TRBJ2-1 few TRBV5-1 CASSYTELNNEQFF TGCGCCAGCAGCTACACAGAGCTAAACAATGAGCAGTTCTTC
TRBD1 TRBJ2-7 many TRBV6-5 CASSYSWTGDGHEQYF TGTGCCAGCAGTTACTCCTGGACAGGGGACGGCCACGAGCAGTACTTC
TRBD1 TRBJ1-2 many TRBV5-1 CASSLDRGTGYTF TGCGCCAGCAGCTTGGACAGGGGAACGGGCTACACCTTC
TRBD2 TRBJ2-4 . TRBV20-1 CSARDPREPKNIQYF TGCAGTGCTAGAGATCCGCGGGAGCCCAAAAACATTCAGTACTTC
. TRBJ2-2 few TRBV29-1 CSVVPTRDGTTGELFF TGCAGCGTTGTACCCACCCGAGATGGAACCACCGGGGAGCTGTTTTTT
. TRBJ1-1 many TRBV5-4 CATQPWERTEAFF TGTGCCACCCAACCATGGGAGCGCACTGAAGCTTTCTTT
TRBD1 TRBJ1-6 many TRBV9 CASSGRGLGPLHF TGTGCCAGCAGCGGCAGGGGGCTAGGTCCCCTCCACTTT
TRBD1 TRBJ1-5 few TRBV27 CASRLTGSNQPQHF TGTGCCAGCCGACTGACAGGGTCTAATCAGCCCCAGCATTTT
TRBD2 TRBJ2-2 many TRBV3-1 CASSHSGSTGELFF TGTGCCAGCAGCCATAGCGGGAGCACCGGGGAGCTGTTTTTT
. TRBJ2-7 . TRBV13 CASSLGGASDSYEQYF TGTGCCAGCAGCTTAGGTGGGGCCAGCGACTCCTACGAGCAGTACTTC
. TRBJ2-3 . TRBV12-3/TRBV12-4 CASEIITDTQYF TGTGCCAGCGAAATTATCACAGATACGCAGTATTTT
. TRBJ2-1 many TRBV27 CASSLNLAYNEQFF TGTGCCAGCAGTTTAAATCTAGCGTACAATGAGCAGTTCTTC
. TRBJ2-7 many TRBV4-1 CASSTSVQYSYEQYF TGCGCCAGCAGCACCAGCGTACAGTACTCCTACGAGCAGTACTTC
TRBD2 TRBJ2-3 . TRBV7-9 CASSSGTSGYSTDTQYF TGTGCCAGCAGCTCCGGGACTAGCGGATATAGCACAGATACGCAGTATTTT
. TRBJ1-2 . TRBV30 CAWSPGMYGYTF TGTGCCTGGAGTCCAGGGATGTATGGCTACACCTTC
. TRBJ2-3 many TRBV5-1 CASSLSGQIQDTQYF TGCGCCAGCAGCTTAAGCGGGCAAATACAAGATACGCAGTATTTT
TRBD2 TRBJ2-2 many TRBV20-1 CSARDRVAGGTGELFF TGCAGTGCTAGAGATCGAGTAGCGGGAGGAACCGGGGAGCTGTTTTTT
. TRBJ1-1 many TRBV27 CASRGAGNTEAFF TGTGCCAGTCGGGGGGCAGGGAACACTGAAGCTTTCTTT
TRBD1 TRBJ2-2 many TRBV27 CASSKGGYTGELFF TGTGCCAGCAGTAAAGGGGGCTACACCGGGGAGCTGTTTTTT
. TRBJ1-5 . TRBV12-3/TRBV12-4 CASSLDGLMAQHF TGTGCCAGCAGTTTAGACGGCTTGATGGCCCAGCATTTT
. TRBJ2-3 many TRBV5-6 CASSLRGAPTDTQYF TGTGCCAGCAGCTTGCGGGGAGCCCCCACAGATACGCAGTATTTT
TRBD2 TRBJ2-7 few TRBV20-1 CSASPGTSGGYEQYF TGCAGTGCTAGTCCCGGGACTAGCGGGGGGTACGAGCAGTACTTC
TRBD2 TRBJ2-1 many TRBV5-5 CASSSGLAGRWMEQFF TGTGCCAGCAGCTCGGGACTAGCGGGGCGCTGGATGGAGCAGTTCTTC
. TRBJ2-5 . TRBV27 CASSLRATSTRGETQYF TGTGCCAGCAGTTTACGGGCCACCTCAACAAGGGGGGAGACCCAGTACTTC
. TRBJ1-3 . TRBV12-3/TRBV12-4 CASSREGDLAGNTIYF TGTGCCAGCAGCCGAGAGGGGGACTTGGCCGGAAACACCATATATTTT
TRBD1 TRBJ2-7 . TRBV7-9 CASSPTGIHEQYF TGTGCCAGCAGCCCGACAGGGATCCACGAGCAGTACTTC
. TRBJ1-5 . TRBV12-3/TRBV12-4 CASSLALGRAHNQPQHF TGTGCCAGCAGTTTAGCCTTGGGCAGGGCCCACAATCAGCCCCAGCATTTT
. TRBJ2-7 . TRBV30 CAWSVGRLSSYEQYF TGTGCCTGGAGTGTAGGGAGGTTGAGCTCCTACGAGCAGTACTTC
. TRBJ1-1 . TRBV7-9 CASSSQDQVLSNTEAFF TGTGCCAGCAGCTCACAGGACCAAGTCCTCTCGAACACTGAAGCTTTCTTT
TRBD2 TRBJ2-2 many TRBV4-1 CASSQGLATNTGELFF TGCGCCAGCAGCCAGGGACTAGCGACGAACACCGGGGAGCTGTTTTTT
. TRBJ2-7 . TRBV2 CASRGQLQGSYEQYF TGTGCCAGCAGAGGGCAGCTACAGGGCTCCTACGAGCAGTACTTC
TRBD1 TRBJ2-7 . TRBV11-2 CASGETDRGGEQYF TGTGCCAGCGGGGAGACGGACAGGGGCGGCGAGCAGTACTTC
. TRBJ1-5 few TRBV27 CASSLFSPGPANQPQHF TGTGCCAGCAGTTTATTTTCCCCAGGGCCAGCCAATCAGCCCCAGCATTTT
TRBD2 TRBJ2-1 many TRBV10-2 CASELAGFSNEQFF TGCGCCAGCGAACTAGCGGGATTCTCCAATGAGCAGTTCTTC
. TRBJ2-5 many TRBV10-3 CATKRAGETQYF TGTGCCACGAAAAGGGCAGGAGAGACCCAGTACTTC
TRBD2 TRBJ2-3 many TRBV28 CASSLPTSGGVTDTQYF TGTGCCAGCAGTTTACCGACTAGCGGGGGTGTCACAGATACGCAGTATTTT
. TRBJ2-2 many TRBV27 CASSLPSSGELFF TGTGCCAGCAGTCTCCCTAGTTCCGGGGAGCTGTTTTTT
TRBD1 TRBJ2-4 many TRBV4-2 CASSRLQGNIQYF TGTGCCAGCAGCCGCCTACAGGGGAACATTCAGTACTTC